Here is one T cell receptor beta chain with its context. Its specificity is not known. Libraries were prepared by immunoSEQ multiplex PCR; TCRdb keeps only in-frame clonotypes and omits some of them. Of thousands of clones in the sample, 87% were seen once. Germline V gives CDR1 SGHNT, CDR2 YENEEA. CDR3 length: 15 amino acids. Unmatched junction bases numbered 3, after V lost 2 bases and J lost 0 bases. Time point defined: late/post reinfection, 12 to 24 weeks after detection. The sorted cells went straight to TCR sequencing with no prior in vitro expansion. This record comes from a study of memory CD8 T cells in hepatitis C reinfection. Turning to the study itself: Late or post reinfection samples were taken 12 to 24 weeks after detection.

Findings and limits, study-wide: With five donors, public clonotype conclusions could not be definitive.

The specimen was naive CD8+ T cells sorted from blood. The receptor was derived from a man aged 50 to 60 with hepatitis C virus infection. The V and J genes are TRBV11-3 and TRBJ1-2; 7 positions agree with TRBD1. The chain's CDR3 is CASSLSGTANYGYTF. In DNA form, the CDR3 reads TGTGCCAGCAGCTTATCAGGGACAGCTAACTATGGCTACACCTTC.